The sequence of this T cell receptor beta chain was determined in a study of cytomegalovirus exposure and HLA in healthy donors. PCR involved 60 Vbeta and 13 Jbeta primers. Sequencing used immunoSEQ multiplex PCR; TCRdb keeps in-frame clones, though not all of them. This sample's clone table lists 65,000 to 95,000 clones. CDR3 size: 16 residues. Trimming removed 2 bases at V and 3 bases at J, with 18 bases between. CDR1 GTSNPN and CDR2 SVGIG come from the germline V gene (reference sequence). Sequenced input: PBMCs. The sequence was obtained from a female donor in good health and CMV-seropositive. The chain couples TRBV30 to TRBJ2-3; D is possibly TRBD2 (5 bases). The CDR3 DNA sequence: TGTGCCTGGAGTTACGATGGACTCGCAAAGACAGATACGCAGTATTTT. Amino acid sequence: CAWSYDGLAKTDTQYF.